This T cell receptor (beta chain) was observed in a study of cytomegalovirus exposure and HLA in healthy donors (dated 2017 in TCRdb). About the investigation overall: A later analysis indicated that the roughly 130 validation repertoires were generated on the platform also employed for the 700 or so repertoires of the first cohort. In addition to the first cohort of 666 subjects, a separate validation cohort of 120 different subjects was used. To predict cytomegalovirus infection status, the study combined high-throughput TCR immunosequencing, statistical association of individual TCRs with disease status, and machine learning. The aim of the study was to test whether cataloging public T cell receptors could identify signatures of past pathogen exposure.

With respect to this clone: The antigen it recognizes is unknown. Per-nucleotide qualities are absent, and no much larger clonotype sits a single base away.

The paper as a whole reports these results and caveats: Most TCR sequences were seen in very few donors, while some public TCRs were found in many individuals. It was suggested by the authors that the approach could potentially be generalized to other disease states and immunological phenotypes. Cytomegalovirus status was reported to be diagnosed by the classifier with high specificity and sensitivity in both the original and validation cohorts. A total of 150 to 200 TCR beta chains were listed by the study as associated with cytomegalovirus. A later analysis had no HLA typing for the validation cohort, so co-occurrence there was scored across all 110 or so repertoires. Of the cluster scores, approximately 94% were above 0 in a later analysis, which found that TCRs clustered in the first cohort also tended to co-occur in the approximately 110 validation repertoires. In vitro tests confirmed that a few of the cytomegalovirus-associated TCR beta chains recognize cytomegalovirus antigens.

Separate from the approximately 670-subject first cohort, the validation cohort of about 120 subjects was the group to which the donors belonged. Libraries were constructed by the immunoSEQ multiplex PCR assay. Per the source publication's procedure: A statistical classification framework was built for diagnosing cytomegalovirus status from the catalog of TCR beta chain sequences. TCRdb's version of the immuneACCESS table is confined to in-frame rearrangements and falls short of the full clone set. An unresolved V gene accounts for under half of the shortfall where checked; the remainder is of unknown origin. V, J and clone size reflect that table, while D and trimming were determined from the DNA. The sample data list 100,000 to 150,000 clones, and almost 90% of these were observed just once. The ten largest clones represent less than 1.5% of the sample. The sample consisted of PBMCs. This clonotype was obtained from a man aged 25 to 45 in good health and CMV-seronegative.

The sequence in DNA is TGTGCCAGCAGCCTGCGCGAAGCGGGGGGGACAGATACGCAGTATTTT. Translation gives CASSLREAGGTDTQYF. The chain uses TRBV11-2 and TRBJ2-3; TRBD2 agrees with 10 junctional bases. From V the trimming removes 5 bases and from J it removes 3 bases, while the gene matches leave 8 bases of the junction unaccounted for. Spanning cysteine to phenylalanine, the CDR3 consists of 16 amino acids. Of the read, only the CDR3 DNA is kept; its 48 bases are in frame from base 1. CDR1 and CDR2 are read off the germline V gene as SGHAT and FQNNGV.